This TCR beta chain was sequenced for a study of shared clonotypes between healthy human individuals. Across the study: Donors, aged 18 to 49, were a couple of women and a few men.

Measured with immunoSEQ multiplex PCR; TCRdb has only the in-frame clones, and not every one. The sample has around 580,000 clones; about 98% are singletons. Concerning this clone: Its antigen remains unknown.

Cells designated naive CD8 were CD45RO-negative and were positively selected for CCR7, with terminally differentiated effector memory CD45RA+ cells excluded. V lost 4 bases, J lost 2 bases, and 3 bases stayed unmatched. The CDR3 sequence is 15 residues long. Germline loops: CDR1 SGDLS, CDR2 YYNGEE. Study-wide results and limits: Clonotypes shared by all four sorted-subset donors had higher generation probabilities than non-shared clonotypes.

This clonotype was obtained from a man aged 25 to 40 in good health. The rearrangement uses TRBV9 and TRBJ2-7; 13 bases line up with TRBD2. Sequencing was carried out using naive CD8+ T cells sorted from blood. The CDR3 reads CASSLGTSGAYEQYF. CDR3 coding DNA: TGTGCCAGCAGCTTGGGGACTAGCGGGGCCTACGAGCAGTACTTC.